A selection of T cell receptor beta chains follows, all from one sample in a study of blood T cell repertoires in COVID-19. Using immunoSEQ multiplex PCR, the repertoire was profiled, and TCRdb retains in-frame clones only, with some absent. The sample yields roughly 90,000 clones, just under 85% seen once. The sequencing input was peripheral blood. These receptors were obtained from a man aged 45 to 65 with acute or convalescent COVID-19. CDR3s include the opening cysteine and the closing phenylalanine or tryptophan. D genes are given only for firm matches. Some rows have no size entry. The others give once, few or many, or a class for an expanded clone.

V gene	J gene	D gene	clone size	CDR3 protein	CDR3 DNA
TRBV28	TRBJ2-5	TRBD2	-	CASSGSGRAKETQYF	TGTGCCAGCAGTGGGAGCGGGAGGGCCAAAGAGACCCAGTACTTC
TRBV5-4	TRBJ1-2	TRBD1	-	CASSLGQEDGYTF	TGTGCCAGCAGCCTGGGACAGGAGGATGGCTACACCTTC
TRBV5-1	TRBJ1-1	-	few	CASSLVGGEAFF	TGCGCCAGCAGCTTGGTCGGGGGGGAAGCTTTCTTT
TRBV5-4	TRBJ1-4	TRBD1	-	CASSPGDRNEKLFF	TGTGCCAGCAGCCCCGGGGACAGGAATGAAAAACTGTTTTTT
TRBV4-3	TRBJ1-6	-	few	CASSQGVPGHGHSPLHF	TGCGCCAGCAGCCAGGGAGTACCGGGACATGGCCACTCACCCCTCCACTTT
TRBV5-1	TRBJ1-2	TRBD1	-	CASKPGQGEGYTF	TGCGCCAGCAAACCGGGACAGGGGGAAGGCTACACCTTC
TRBV28	TRBJ2-1	-	-	CATDGSYNEQFF	TGTGCCACTGACGGGTCCTACAATGAGCAGTTCTTC
TRBV5-5	TRBJ1-1	-	-	CASSPSQGLNTEAFF	TGTGCCAGCAGCCCATCCCAGGGCCTGAACACTGAAGCTTTCTTT
TRBV10-3	TRBJ2-5	TRBD2	-	CAISTSGGPGETQYF	TGTGCCATTTCGACTAGCGGGGGGCCTGGGGAGACCCAGTACTTC
TRBV25-1	TRBJ2-7	TRBD2	once	CASSDSGGPYEQYF	TGTGCCAGCAGTGATTCGGGGGGTCCCTACGAGCAGTACTTC
TRBV5-4	TRBJ1-4	-	-	CASSLQGRSEKLFF	TGTGCCAGCAGCTTACAGGGACGAAGTGAAAAACTGTTTTTT
TRBV3-1/TRBV3-2	TRBJ2-1	TRBD2	-	CASSQGTSVYNEQFF	TGTGCCAGCAGCCAAGGGACTAGCGTATACAATGAGCAGTTCTTC
TRBV6-5	TRBJ2-1	-	-	CASSYGGLYNEQFF	TGTGCCAGCAGTTACGGGGGACTCTACAATGAGCAGTTCTTC
TRBV29-1	TRBJ1-2	TRBD1	-	CSVEDRGAYGYTF	TGCAGCGTTGAGGACAGGGGTGCTTACGGCTACACCTTC
TRBV6-6	TRBJ2-1	-	-	CASRSTGTEQFF	TGTGCCAGCAGATCCACCGGGACAGAGCAGTTCTTC
TRBV5-1	TRBJ1-6	TRBD1	-	CASSPGTGDSPLHF	TGCGCCAGCAGCCCCGGGACAGGGGATTCACCCCTCCACTTT
TRBV11-2	TRBJ2-5	TRBD2	-	CASSLAGGQETQYF	TGTGCCAGCAGCTTAGCGGGAGGGCAAGAGACCCAGTACTTC
TRBV6-5	TRBJ1-2	TRBD1	few	CASSRGGADGYTF	TGTGCCAGCAGCCGAGGGGGCGCGGATGGCTACACCTTC
TRBV27	TRBJ2-7	TRBD1	-	CASSPGTGRSSYEQYF	TGTGCCAGCAGTCCGGGGACAGGGAGGAGCTCCTACGAGCAGTACTTC
TRBV18	TRBJ1-5	TRBD1	-	CASSPFGTGQPQHF	TGTGCCAGCTCACCATTCGGGACAGGTCAGCCCCAGCATTTT
TRBV15	TRBJ2-7	TRBD2	-	CATSRGGGSSYEQYF	TGTGCCACCAGCAGAGGTGGCGGGAGTTCGTACGAGCAGTACTTC
TRBV7-2	TRBJ2-7	TRBD1	-	CASSLVDRGLYEQYF	TGTGCCAGCAGCTTAGTTGACAGGGGGCTCTACGAGCAGTACTTC
TRBV7-8	TRBJ1-4	-	-	CASSSGLGGEKLFF	TGTGCCAGCAGCAGTGGGCTTGGTGGTGAAAAACTGTTTTTT
TRBV30	TRBJ2-2	TRBD1	-	CAWPGQGNTGELFF	TGTGCCTGGCCGGGACAGGGAAACACCGGGGAGCTGTTTTTT
TRBV5-1	TRBJ2-7	TRBD1	-	CASSPGTGGNEQYF	TGCGCCAGCAGCCCTGGGACAGGGGGCAACGAGCAGTACTTC
TRBV11-2	TRBJ2-1	TRBD2	-	CASTSGLVGNEQFF	TGTGCCAGCACCTCGGGACTAGTCGGTAATGAGCAGTTCTTC
TRBV7-2	TRBJ1-2	TRBD1	few	CASSRQGFGYTF	TGTGCCAGCAGCAGACAGGGTTTTGGCTACACCTTC
TRBV15	TRBJ2-1	-	-	CATSRDLGDYNEQFF	TGTGCCACCAGCAGAGATCTCGGGGACTACAATGAGCAGTTCTTC
TRBV7-9	TRBJ1-5	TRBD1	-	CASSLGTGGLQPQHF	TGTGCCAGCAGCTTAGGGACAGGGGGCCTACAGCCCCAGCATTTT
TRBV7-3	TRBJ2-2	TRBD2	-	CASSLTLNGTSGSTNTGELFF	TGTGCCAGCAGCTTAACGTTAAACGGGACTAGCGGGTCTACGAACACCGGGGAGCTGTTTTTT
TRBV9	TRBJ2-1	-	-	CASSVGGAGGVEQFF	TGTGCCAGCAGCGTAGGGGGAGCCGGTGGGGTTGAGCAGTTCTTC
TRBV27	TRBJ2-7	-	-	CASSSFGGYEQYF	TGTGCCAGCAGCTCGTTCGGAGGCTACGAGCAGTACTTC
TRBV5-1	TRBJ1-3	TRBD1	-	CASSLGQGAAKTGNTIYF	TGCGCCAGCAGCTTGGGGCAGGGGGCCGCCAAAACTGGAAACACCATATATTTT
TRBV6-5	TRBJ1-2	-	-	CASSYRHLGVPMGYTF	TGTGCCAGCAGTTACCGGCACCTCGGAGTTCCTATGGGCTACACCTTC